Each of the 17 T cell receptor beta chains below was sequenced from the same sample in a study of response to subunit inactivated influenza vaccine. TCRdb processed the RT-PCR reads anew with MiXCR; each CDR3 protein has one entry. Counted here are approximately 680,000 distinct CDR3 sequences, 15% to 19% occurring once; the ten biggest clones make up 11%. The sample was PBMCs from blood, taken 11 to 12 days after vaccination. The receptors were gathered from a man in his fifties who received an inactivated influenza vaccine.

The chain has TRBV5-6 and TRBJ1-2; D gene uncertain. Germline V CDR1 and CDR2: SGHDT, YYEEEE. V dropped 1 base and J dropped 0 bases, with 10 bases sitting between them. The CDR3 runs to 15 residues. The CDR3 DNA sequence: TGTGCCAGCAGCTTGAGTCAGGCAGCTAACTATGGCTACACCTTC. It encodes CASSLSQAANYGYTF.

This chain joins TRBV27 and TRBJ2-6, with D unresolved. This CDR3 region has 19 residues. V shed 6 bases and J shed 2 bases, with 23 bases lying between them. Looked up from germline, CDR1 is MNHEY and CDR2 is SMNVEV (reference sequence). The chain's CDR3 is CASSRYGDLGSTGANVLTF. The CDR3 DNA is TGTGCCAGCAGCCGTTATGGAGATCTGGGAAGTACTGGGGCCAACGTCCTGACTTTC. Together with reference TRBV27 and TRBJ2-6, the CDR3 gives the full variable domain: EAQVTQNPRYLITVTGKKLTVTCSQNMNHEYMSWYRQDPGLGLRQIYYSMNVEVTDKGDVPEGYKVSRKEKRNFPLILESPSPNQTSLYFCASSRYGDLGSTGANVLTFGAGSRLTVL.

The genes are TRBV11-2 and TRBJ2-1; the match to TRBD2 covers 13 bases. Unmatched junction bases numbered 8, after V lost 8 bases and J lost 7 bases. Germline CDR1 reads SGHAT; CDR2 reads FQNNGV. This CDR3 region has 15 residues. The CDR3 region has the DNA TGTGCCAGCGGGGGGACTAGCGGGATCGGAAATGAGCAGTTCTTC. Translation gives CASGGTSGIGNEQFF.

This clonotype was observed at least ten times. The genes are TRBV7-7 and TRBJ2-3; D uncertain. From germline, CDR1 is SSHAT and CDR2 FNYEAQ (reference sequence). Trimming stripped 4 bases from V and 6 bases from J, with 17 bases between. The CDR3 covers 15 residues. CDR3 sequence (DNA): TGTGCCAGCAGCTCCTCCTTAGATACCCGCGATACGCAGTATTTT. It yields the protein CASSSSLDTRDTQYF. The variable domain in full, with the rest retrieved from reference TRBV7-7 and TRBJ2-3, is GAGVSQSPRYKVTKRGQDVTLRCDPISSHATLYWYQQALGQGPEFLTYFNYEAQPDKSGLPSDRFSAERPEGSISTLTIQRTEQRDSAMYRCASSSSLDTRDTQYFGPGTRLTVL.

V gene TRBV7-2 combines with J gene TRBJ1-6, with D hard to call. CDR1 is SGHTA and CDR2 is FQGNSA in the germline V gene. The V end lost 1 base, the J end lost 13 bases, and 17 bases lay between the germline ends. This CDR3 region has 15 residues. The CDR3 spells CASSLVSVTPGPLHF. In DNA form, the CDR3 reads TGTGCCAGCAGCTTAGTGTCCGTGACGCCCGGGCCCCTCCACTTT.

The chain couples TRBV29-1 to TRBJ1-2; TRBD1 matches at 10 bases. Germline CDR1 is SQVTM and CDR2 is ANQGSEA. The ends lost 4 bases at V and 2 bases at J; junction bases unmatched: 7. The CDR3 sequence is 15 residues long. Here the CDR3 reads CSVAGGTGANYGYTF. The CDR3 DNA reads as TGCAGCGTTGCCGGGGGGACAGGGGCCAACTATGGCTACACCTTC.

The J gene is TRBJ2-1, the V gene TRBV11-2; 9 bases line up with TRBD2. The CDR3 extends over 15 amino acids. Germline assignment: CDR1 SGHAT and CDR2 FQNNGV. The V gene end was trimmed by 5 bases and the J gene end by 10 bases; junction bases not matched to a gene: 12. The CDR3 here is CASSPPMVAGVEQFF. The CDR3 nucleotides are TGTGCCAGCAGCCCCCCGATGGTAGCGGGAGTAGAGCAGTTCTTC.

The chain combines TRBV7-9 with TRBJ1-2, with a weak D call TRBD1 (5 bases). The germline V gene has CDR1 SEHNR and CDR2 FQNEAQ (reference sequence). V lost 1 base to trimming and J lost 7 bases, with 10 bases between them. This CDR3 is 13 amino acids long. The CDR3 nucleotides are TGTGCCAGCAGCTTAGAGGCTGGGACTGGCTACACCTTC. Amino acids: CASSLEAGTGYTF.

The rearrangement uses TRBV5-1 and TRBJ1-6, with 8 nucleotides matching TRBD1. The CDR3 sequence is 15 residues long. V was pared by 8 bases and J by 10 bases, with 14 bases of the junction left unmatched. Germline V gene data show CDR1 as SGHRS and CDR2 as YFSETQ. The CDR3 DNA is TGCGCCAGTAGCCTGGCGGGACAGGTGCGGTCACCCCTCCACTTT. Amino acid sequence: CASSLAGQVRSPLHF.

The table lists this clonotype with many counts. The chain links TRBV7-9 to TRBJ2-1; D gene uncertain. There are 11 residues in the CDR3. Germline CDR1 and CDR2: SEHNR and FQNEAQ (reference sequence). The ends were cut back, 4 bases at V and 14 bases at J, with 12 bases in the middle. The CDR3 protein is CASSSSESEFF. The DNA of the CDR3 is TGTGCCAGCAGCTCCTCAGAGTCGGAGTTCTTC.

In its sample, this clonotype was seen a few times. The gene calls are TRBV29-1 and TRBJ1-2; D is possibly TRBD1 (6 bases). Trimming left V 5 bases short and J 4 bases short, with 14 bases between. The germline CDR1 and CDR2 sequences are SQVTM and ANQGSEA. The CDR3 runs 13 residues. CDR3 in amino acids: CSVPFGRGYGYTF. The CDR3 nucleotides read TGCAGCGTTCCATTCGGCAGGGGCTATGGCTACACCTTC.

The chain is built from TRBV7-2 and TRBJ2-1; 8 positions match TRBD2. Unmatched junction bases numbered 13, after V lost 4 bases and J lost 8 bases. Germline values: CDR1 SGHTA, CDR2 FQGNSA. This CDR3 region has 16 residues. The CDR3 is CASSSVAGRASDEQFF. The CDR3 DNA is TGTGCCAGCAGCTCGGTAGCCGGGAGGGCCTCGGATGAGCAGTTCTTC.

This clonotype was counted a few times. This chain uses TRBV30 with TRBJ2-4; 9 bases agree with TRBD1. V shed 0 bases and J 7 bases; nucleotides not matched to a gene: 4. CDR3 size: 14 residues. CDR1 and CDR2 from the germline V gene are GTSNPN and SVGIG (reference sequence). This CDR3 reads CAWSVGTGRNIQYF. DNA of the CDR3: TGTGCCTGGAGTGTAGGGACAGGGAGGAACATTCAGTACTTC.

The table lists this clonotype with a few counts. V gene TRBV30 combines with J gene TRBJ1-6; no clear D. Germline V gives CDR1 GTSNPN, CDR2 SVGIG (reference sequence). V lost 3 bases and J lost 8, with 14 bases in between. The CDR3 has 14 residues. The chain's CDR3 is CAWRQGSRDSPLHF. CDR3 coding DNA: TGTGCCTGGAGGCAAGGGTCGCGAGATTCACCCCTCCACTTT.

Regarding this clonotype: Compared with germline, one end of the junction differs, possibly owing to a read error. Written as DNA, the CDR3 is TGCGCCAGAAGCTCCGGACAGGACCAAGAGACCCAGTACTTC. It yields the protein CARSSGQDQETQYF. V is TRBV5-1 and J is TRBJ2-5, with 7 bases lining up with TRBD1. The CDR3 extends over 14 amino acids. Germline V CDR1 and CDR2: SGHRS, YFSETQ. Full variable domain (missing parts from reference TRBV5-1 and TRBJ2-5): KAGVTQTPRYLIKTRGQQVTLSCSPISGHRSVSWYQQTPGQGLQFLFEYFSETQRNKGNFPGRFSGRQFSNSRSEMNVSTLELGDSALYLCARSSGQDQETQYFGPGTRLLVL.

This clonotype was counted ten times or more. The CDR3: CASRSTGTVSTDTQYF. The CDR3, as DNA: TGTGCCAGCAGAAGTACTGGGACAGTTAGCACAGATACGCAGTATTTT. J is TRBJ2-3 and V is TRBV7-2, with 7 bases matching TRBD1. Germline values: CDR1 SGHTA, CDR2 FQGNSA. CDR3 size: 16 residues. The J segment lost 0 bases and the V segment lost 6 bases, leaving 9 bases of the junction unmatched.

This clonotype occurred many times. V gene TRBV6-1 combines with J gene TRBJ2-4; 10 nucleotides match TRBD1. The CDR3 is 15 amino acids. Trimming removed 6 bases from V and 6 bases from J; junction bases left unmatched: 8. CDR1 is MNHNS and CDR2 is SASEGT in the germline V gene. The CDR3 loop is CASRGTGDDGNIQYF. CDR3 nucleotides: TGTGCCAGCAGAGGGACAGGGGATGATGGAAACATTCAGTACTTC.